This passage covers 28 T cell receptor beta chains from one sample sequenced in a study of blood T cell repertoires in COVID-19. The assay was immunoSEQ multiplex PCR, and TCRdb's table has in-frame clones only and misses some. The sample includes fewer than 200,000 clones, nearly 90% of them seen just once. Material for sequencing was peripheral blood. These receptors originate from a man younger than 35 who had recovered from COVID-19.

This clone was observed once. The chain has TRBV2 and TRBJ2-3, with D possibly TRBD1 on 6 matching bases. The germline gives CDR1 SNHLY, CDR2 FYNNEI. CDR3 length: 16 amino acids. V was shortened by 5 bases and J by 1 base, with 16 bases between the two germline ends. The CDR3 loop is CASSYPGTLRTDTQYF. CDR3 bases: TGTGCCAGCAGTTATCCCGGGACATTACGCACAGATACGCAGTATTTT.

This clone was observed a handful of times. CDR3 nucleotide sequence: TGTGCCAGCAGCTATAGTGGACGGACTAGCGGGGCACAAGAGACCCAGTACTTC. This translates into CASSYSGRTSGAQETQYF. This sequence joins TRBV7-6 and TRBJ2-5; 12 nucleotides match TRBD2. The germline gives CDR1 SGHVS, CDR2 FNYEAQ. The CDR3 loop spans 18 amino acids. After removal of 4 bases from V and 2 bases from J, the junction contained 11 bases not matched to a gene.

This clone was seen more than once but under ten times. The CDR3, as DNA: TGTGCCAGCAGTTTATTATTGGGGTCGGGGAAGACTGAAGCTTTCTTT. Its translation is CASSLLLGSGKTEAFF. This chain uses TRBV28 with TRBJ1-1; D remains unclear. In germline, CDR1 is MDHEN, CDR2 SYDVKM. V was shortened by 1 base and J by 5 bases, with 17 bases between the two germline ends. The CDR3 loop spans 16 amino acids.

V usage is TRBV6-6 and J usage is TRBJ1-5; TRBD1 agrees at 7 bases. Germline V gives CDR1 MNHNY, CDR2 SVGAGI (reference sequence). Trimming removed 8 bases from V and 4 bases from J; junction bases left unmatched: 5. CDR3 length: 13 residues. The CDR3, as DNA: TGTGCCAGCGGTACACAGGGGAATCAGCCCCAGCATTTT. Translating gives CASGTQGNQPQHF.

The V gene is TRBV6-5, the J gene TRBJ1-2; TRBD1 matches at 8 bases. V dropped 4 bases and J dropped 7; count of bases not matched to a gene: 5. The CDR3 loop spans 13 amino acids. The V gene's germline CDR1 is MNHEY and CDR2 SVGAGI. The CDR3 is CASSFRGQSGYTF. The DNA of the CDR3 is TGTGCCAGCAGTTTCAGGGGGCAGAGTGGCTACACCTTC.

The chain couples TRBV7-9 to TRBJ2-2, with 7 bases that match TRBD1. Germline values: CDR1 SEHNR, CDR2 FQNEAQ (reference sequence). The CDR3 is 16 residues long. Germline trimming cut 3 bases from V and 3 bases from J; bases unmatched to any gene: 7. The CDR3 sequence is CASSFNRGRDTGELFF. In nucleotides, the CDR3 is TGTGCCAGCAGCTTTAACAGGGGAAGGGACACCGGGGAGCTGTTTTTT. Supplemented by reference TRBV7-9 and TRBJ2-2, the full variable domain reads DTGVSQNPRHKITKRGQNVTFRCDPISEHNRLYWYRQTLGQGPEFLTYFQNEAQLEKSRLLSDRFSAERPKGSFSTLEIQRTEQGDSAMYLCASSFNRGRDTGELFFGEGSRLTVL.

The rearrangement joins TRBV6-2 or TRBV6-3 to TRBJ1-1, with D unclear. The V gene's germline CDR1 is MNHEY and CDR2 SVGEGT. The CDR3 runs to 13 residues. Deletions cut 0 bases from V and 4 bases from J, with 6 bases between. The CDR3 loop reads CASSYSRPTEAFF. The CDR3 nucleotides read TGTGCCAGCAGTTACTCGCGGCCCACTGAAGCTTTCTTT.

The chain links TRBV10-3 to TRBJ2-1; 9 bases agree with TRBD2. Trimming removed 10 bases from V and 4 bases from J; junction bases left unmatched: 5. Per germline, CDR1 ENHRY and CDR2 SYGVKD. The CDR3 length is 13 residues. CDR3 amino acids: CAKSSGEYNEQFF. CDR3 coding DNA: TGTGCCAAGTCTAGCGGGGAATACAATGAGCAGTTCTTC.

The rearrangement joins TRBV10-2 to TRBJ2-7; 10 nucleotides match TRBD2. Looked up from germline, CDR1 is WSHSY and CDR2 is SAAADI. Losses at the gene ends were 4 bases for V and 9 bases for J; bases not matched to a gene: 12. The CDR3 loop spans 15 amino acids. DNA for the CDR3: TGCGCCAGCAGTGTAGGGCTAGCGGGAGTAGGAGGGCAGTACTTC. Translation gives CASSVGLAGVGGQYF.

This chain joins TRBV7-8 and TRBJ1-1; D unclear. V was trimmed by 6 bases and J by 6 bases, leaving 20 bases between them. Per the germline V gene, CDR1 is SGHVS and CDR2 is FQNEAQ. The CDR3 sequence is 15 residues long. The CDR3 coding sequence is TGTGCCAGCAGGCCCCACCCTATGGTCCGGGCTGAAGCTTTCTTT. It specifies CASRPHPMVRAEAFF. The entire variable domain, with the rest obtained from reference TRBV7-8 and TRBJ1-1, is as follows: GAGVSQSPRYKVAKRGQDVALRCDPISGHVSLFWYQQALGQGPEFLTYFQNEAQLDKSGLPSDRFFAERPEGSVSTLKIQRTQQEDSAVYLCASRPHPMVRAEAFFGQGTRLTVV.

As concerns this clone: The same CDR3 can be traced to other DNA sequences in this sample. The J gene is TRBJ1-2, the V gene TRBV5-1, with a tentative D call TRBD1 (5 bases). The CDR3 contains 12 residues. The germline V gene has CDR1 SGHRS and CDR2 YFSETQ. Trimming took off 3 bases at V and 8 bases at J, with 11 bases between the two ends. CDR3 nucleotide sequence: TGCGCCAGCAGCTCCGCGGGGGACGGCTACACCTTC. Its translation is CASSSAGDGYTF. Full variable domain (missing parts from reference TRBV5-1 and TRBJ1-2): KAGVTQTPRYLIKTRGQQVTLSCSPISGHRSVSWYQQTPGQGLQFLFEYFSETQRNKGNFPGRFSGRQFSNSRSEMNVSTLELGDSALYLCASSSAGDGYTFGSGTRLTVV.

The CDR3: CASSVGRADTQYF. The CDR3 region has the DNA TGCGCCAGCAGCGTGGGGCGGGCAGATACGCAGTATTTT. V and J are TRBV5-1 and TRBJ2-3; D is possibly TRBD1 or TRBD2 (5 bases each). Trimming took 4 bases from V and 4 from J, leaving 10 bases between them. The CDR3 consists of 13 residues. The germline V gene encodes CDR1 SGHRS and CDR2 YFSETQ.

V usage is TRBV12-5 and J usage is TRBJ2-5, with a weak D call TRBD1 (6 bases). CDR1 and CDR2 (germline): LGHNT, FRNRAP. With 0 bases removed from V and 4 bases from J, the gap between germline ends came to 12 bases. The CDR3 has 15 amino acids. CDR3 nucleotides: TGTGCTAGTGGTTTGGTATTAGGCAGGGGAGAGACCCAGTACTTC. Residues: CASGLVLGRGETQYF. The variable domain in full, completed from reference TRBV12-5 and TRBJ2-5, reads DARVTQTPRHKVTEMGQEVTMRCQPILGHNTVFWYRQTMMQGLELLAYFRNRAPLDDSGMPKDRFSAEMPDATLATLKIQPSEPRDSAVYFCASGLVLGRGETQYFGPGTRLLVL.

This sequence joins TRBV19 and TRBJ2-7, with D perhaps matching TRBD2 (6 bases). Trimming shortened V by 4 bases and J by 6 bases, and 13 bases separated the two germline ends. In germline, CDR1 is LNHDA, CDR2 SQIVND (reference sequence). The CDR3 has 13 residues. This CDR3 is CASSTNRGTEQYF. DNA for the CDR3: TGTGCCAGTAGTACCAACCGGGGGACCGAGCAGTACTTC.

V is TRBV30 and J is TRBJ2-4; 8 bases fit TRBD2. V trimming: 0 bases; J trimming: 6 bases; junction bases outside the gene matches: 10. Looked up from germline, CDR1 is GTSNPN and CDR2 is SVGIG (reference sequence). The CDR3 loop spans 16 amino acids. CDR3 in amino acids: CAWSVRGAAGGNIQYF. The CDR3 DNA follows: TGTGCCTGGAGTGTAAGAGGTGCGGCGGGGGGAAACATTCAGTACTTC.

This chain joins TRBV5-5 and TRBJ2-7, with 7 bases that match TRBD2. Trimming at V came to 5 bases and at J to 6 bases, leaving 14 bases not matched to a gene. This CDR3 is 15 amino acids long. The germline CDR1 and CDR2 sequences are SGHKS and YYEKEE (reference sequence). CDR3 in amino acids: CASSKIPGGSGEQYF. For the CDR3, the DNA is TGTGCCAGCAGTAAAATACCCGGGGGGTCAGGCGAGCAGTACTTC.

The V call is TRBV5-1, the J call TRBJ2-1; no reliable D call. The CDR3 extends over 12 amino acids. The germline CDR1 and CDR2 sequences are SGHRS and YFSETQ. V lost 3 bases to trimming and J lost 6 bases, with 7 bases between them. CDR3 sequence (DNA): TGCGCCAGCAGCTATGAGCGCAATGAGCAGTTCTTC. Protein product: CASSYERNEQFF.

Here the CDR3 DNA reads TGTGCTAGTGGTTTGGTACCAGCGGGAGTCTACAATGAGCAGTTCTTC. Translated, it gives CASGLVPAGVYNEQFF. The V gene is TRBV12-5, the J gene TRBJ2-1; 8 bases map to TRBD2. The V segment lost 0 bases and the J segment 3 bases; nucleotides outside the gene matches: 4. The germline gives CDR1 LGHNT, CDR2 FRNRAP. The CDR3 runs 16 residues. Variable domain in full (rest from reference TRBV12-5 and TRBJ2-1): DARVTQTPRHKVTEMGQEVTMRCQPILGHNTVFWYRQTMMQGLELLAYFRNRAPLDDSGMPKDRFSAEMPDATLATLKIQPSEPRDSAVYFCASGLVPAGVYNEQFFGPGTRLTVL.

The chain joins TRBV9 to TRBJ2-3; D perhaps matches TRBD2 (7 bases). Trimming stripped 6 bases from V and 6 bases from J, with 14 bases between. From germline, CDR1 is SGDLS and CDR2 YYNGEE. The CDR3 contains 13 residues. The CDR3 loop reads CASTPRGRDTQYF. CDR3 in DNA: TGTGCCAGCACCCCGCGGGGGCGGGATACGCAGTATTTT.

This chain uses TRBV28 with TRBJ1-3, with 8 bases fitting TRBD1. V gave up 5 bases and J gave up 4 bases; unmatched junction bases: 7. This CDR3 is 15 amino acids long. Looked up from germline, CDR1 is MDHEN and CDR2 is SYDVKM. The CDR3 sequence: CASSGTGGKGNTIYF. The CDR3 DNA is TGTGCCAGCAGTGGAACAGGGGGTAAAGGAAACACCATATATTTT.

As to this clone: The sample holds other DNA sequences that translate to the same CDR3. The genes are TRBV5-6 and TRBJ1-5; D possibly corresponds to TRBD1 (6 bases). Trimming shortened V by 2 bases and J by 1 base, and 7 bases separated the two germline ends. The CDR3 consists of 14 residues. Germline CDR1 SGHDT, CDR2 YYEEEE. The CDR3: CASSLQGSNQPQHF. The CDR3 region has the DNA TGTGCCAGCAGCTTACAGGGAAGCAATCAGCCCCAGCATTTT.

Written as DNA, the CDR3 is TGTGCCAGCAAAGGGACAGGGGCCTACGAGCAGTACTTC. It yields the protein CASKGTGAYEQYF. V is TRBV27 and J is TRBJ2-7, with TRBD1 matching 10 bases. Germline CDR1 is MNHEY and CDR2 is SMNVEV (reference sequence). V lost 7 bases to trimming and J lost 2 bases; unmatched junction nucleotides: 2. The CDR3 has 13 amino acids.

The chain uses TRBV5-1 and TRBJ1-4; D is unresolved. This CDR3 has 14 amino acids. Germline V gene sequence: CDR1 SGHRS, CDR2 YFSETQ. The V gene lost 4 bases and the J gene lost 7 bases, with 14 bases spanning the gap. CDR3 nucleotide sequence: TGCGCCAGCAGCCGGGAGCACCCCGTTGAAAAACTGTTTTTT. Its translation is CASSREHPVEKLFF.

The chain recombines TRBV13 with TRBJ2-7; the D gene is possibly TRBD1 (6 bases). This CDR3 spans 14 amino acids. Germline V CDR1 and CDR2: PRHDT, FYEKMQ (reference sequence). V was clipped by 2 bases and J by 5 bases, with 13 bases between them. The CDR3 sequence: CASSLPSAGDEQYF. The CDR3 nucleotides are TGTGCCAGCAGCTTACCGTCGGCAGGGGACGAGCAGTACTTC.

The chain uses TRBV6-5 and TRBJ1-2; 8 bases map to TRBD1. The CDR3 is made up of 15 amino acids. Per the germline V gene, CDR1 is MNHEY and CDR2 is SVGAGI. With 4 bases clipped from V and 8 bases from J, the junction kept 12 bases outside the gene matches. CDR3 in DNA: TGTGCCAGCAGTTTCTCCGGGACAGGTTTAAAGGGCTACACCTTC. Residues: CASSFSGTGLKGYTF.

J is TRBJ2-1 and V is TRBV6-1, with TRBD2 matching over 14 bases. This CDR3 has 20 residues. The germline V gene has CDR1 MNHNS and CDR2 SASEGT. V shed 4 bases, J shed 7 bases, and the junction held 18 bases outside the gene matches. CDR3 DNA: TGTGCCAGCAGTGCCGCCCGGACTAGCGGGAGGTACGAGCGAACGAATGAGCAGTTCTTC. It codes for CASSAARTSGRYERTNEQFF.

The chain has TRBV11-2 and TRBJ1-4; the D gene is possibly TRBD1 (5 bases). V lost 5 bases and J 16 bases, leaving 17 bases between the germline ends. CDR1 and CDR2 (germline): SGHAT, FQNNGV. The CDR3 runs to 12 residues. The CDR3 DNA reads as TGTGCCAGCAGCCCGGAAGGGGTTGGTCCGTTTTTT. It is translated as CASSPEGVGPFF. Supplemented by reference TRBV11-2 and TRBJ1-4, the full variable domain reads EAGVAQSPRYKIIEKRQSVAFWCNPISGHATLYWYQQILGQGPKLLIQFQNNGVVDDSQLPKDRFSAERLKGVDSTLKIQPAKLEDSAVYLCASSPEGVGPFFGSGTQLSVL.

V is TRBV11-2 and J is TRBJ1-1; D uncertain. CDR3 size: 11 residues. CDR1 is SGHAT, CDR2 FQNNGV, per germline. V was pared by 0 bases and J by 11 bases, with 7 bases between. This chain's CDR3 is CASSLEFEAFF. Here the CDR3 DNA reads TGTGCCAGCAGCTTAGAGTTCGAGGCTTTCTTT.